Below are 30 T cell receptor beta chains sequenced from a single sample in a study of T cell repertoires in cytomegalovirus infection. Their cognate antigens are unknown. TCRdb fed the reads into MiXCR, producing one record per CDR3 protein. Of tens of thousands of distinct CDR3 sequences in the sample, approximately 40% are singletons; the top ten hold 85% to 95%. This specimen consisted of CD8+ T cells from cultured PBMCs, obtained from culture after CMV antigen stimulation. All receptors come from a human donor in good health (CMV status not recorded). Some clones in this sample may be carry-over from other donors' samples.

The V and J genes are TRBV7-9 and TRBJ2-7, with 12 bases fitting TRBD1. With 5 bases clipped from V and 7 bases from J, the junction kept 6 bases outside the gene matches. Germline V CDR1 and CDR2: SEHNR, FQNEAQ (reference sequence). CDR3 length equals 14 residues. CDR3 sequence (DNA): TGTGCCAGCAGCCCGGGACAGGGGGCATGGGAGCAGTACTTC. Translated: CASSPGQGAWEQYF. Filled out from reference TRBV7-9 and TRBJ2-7, the complete variable domain reads DTGVSQNPRHKITKRGQNVTFRCDPISEHNRLYWYRQTLGQGPEFLTYFQNEAQLEKSRLLSDRFSAERPKGSFSTLEIQRTEQGDSAMYLCASSPGQGAWEQYFGPGTRLTVT.

This clonotype was recorded a few times. The chain joins TRBV20-1 to TRBJ2-2; TRBD1 matches at 8 bases. CDR3 size: 16 residues. Germline-derived CDR1 and CDR2 are DFQATT and SNEGSKA (reference sequence). Trimming at V came to 6 bases and at J to 3 bases, leaving 12 bases not matched to a gene. This CDR3 reads CSARYEEQGDTGELFF. In DNA form, the CDR3 reads TGCAGTGCCCGATACGAGGAACAGGGGGACACCGGGGAGCTGTTTTTT.

This clonotype was seen more than once but under ten times. CDR3 residues: CASSPDGGGGSTDTQYF. CDR3 nucleotides: TGTGCCAGCAGCCCCGATGGTGGCGGGGGGAGCACAGATACGCAGTATTTT. The chain uses TRBV7-2 and TRBJ2-3; TRBD2 agrees at 8 bases. V was pared by 5 bases and J by 0 bases, with 10 bases of the junction left unmatched. This CDR3 is built from 17 residues. Germline CDR1 and CDR2: SGHTA and FQGNSA.

The chain has TRBV29-1 and TRBJ2-2, with D possibly called TRBD1 or TRBD2 (5 bases each). Trimming removed 7 bases at V and 4 bases at J, with 10 bases between. CDR3 length equals 12 residues. Germline V CDR1 and CDR2: SQVTM, ANQGSEA. CDR3 in amino acids: CSGDDSTGELFF. DNA for the CDR3: TGCAGCGGGGACGACAGCACCGGGGAGCTGTTTTTT.

This clonotype was seen ten or more times. The V and J genes are TRBV19 and TRBJ2-1; D is unresolved. V was cut by 1 base and J by 3 bases, with 7 bases left in between. This CDR3 is built from 14 residues. Germline lookup yields CDR1 LNHDA and CDR2 SQIVND (reference sequence). The DNA for the CDR3 is TGTGCCAGTAGTATAGCAACACTCTACAATGAGCAGTTCTTC. Translating it yields CASSIATLYNEQFF. Full variable domain (missing parts from reference TRBV19 and TRBJ2-1): DGGITQSPKYLFRKEGQNVTLSCEQNLNHDAMYWYRQDPGQGLRLIYYSQIVNDFQKGDIAEGYSVSREKKESFPLTVTSAQKNPTAFYLCASSIATLYNEQFFGPGTRLTVL.

This sequence joins TRBV12-3 or TRBV12-4 and TRBJ2-1, with 10 bases fitting TRBD2. Losses at the gene ends were 4 bases for V and 0 bases for J; bases not matched to a gene: 9. This CDR3 region has 18 residues. In DNA form, the CDR3 reads TGTGCCAGCAGTTCTAGCGGGGGACGTATCAGCTCCTACAATGAGCAGTTCTTC. Translation: CASSSSGGRISSYNEQFF.

The DNA of the CDR3 is TGCGCCAGCAGCCAAGATGGGTTAGAGCAGTTCTTC. Protein: CASSQDGLEQFF. The rearrangement links TRBV4-3 to TRBJ2-1; D gene unclear. The V gene lost 0 bases and the J gene lost 10 bases, with 7 bases spanning the gap. This CDR3 is 12 amino acids long. Germline V CDR1 and CDR2: LGHNA, YSLEER.

This CDR3 reads CASRQASGGISSYEQYF. CDR3 bases: TGCGCCAGCAGGCAGGCTAGCGGGGGGATAAGCTCCTACGAGCAGTACTTC. The V and J genes are TRBV4-1 and TRBJ2-7; 11 bases are a match to TRBD2. The V segment lost 6 bases and the J segment 0 bases; nucleotides outside the gene matches: 10. Germline V gene data show CDR1 as MGHRA and CDR2 as YSYEKL. The CDR3 length is 17 residues.

Many counts were recorded for this clonotype. The chain recombines TRBV7-8 with TRBJ2-7; D might be TRBD2 (6 bases). V dropped 4 bases and J dropped 5 bases, with 24 bases sitting between them. The CDR3 length is 17 residues. Germline lookup yields CDR1 SGHVS and CDR2 FQNEAQ. CDR3 DNA: TGTGCCAGCAGCTCGGAGGGTAACAGAGCGTTTGGTCACGAGCAGTACTTC. Translated, it gives CASSSEGNRAFGHEQYF.

The chain uses TRBV12-3 or TRBV12-4 and TRBJ2-1, with a tentative D call TRBD2 (5 bases). V lost 6 bases and J 8 bases, leaving 14 bases between the germline ends. The length of the CDR3 is 13 residues. CDR3 sequence: CASSREGRDEQFF. The CDR3, as DNA: TGTGCCAGCAGCCGGGAAGGTCGGGATGAGCAGTTCTTC.

The rearrangement uses TRBV27 and TRBJ2-1; tentatively, D is TRBD1 (8 bases). The V end lost 5 bases, the J end lost 6 bases, and 17 bases lay between the germline ends. CDR1 is MNHEY, CDR2 SMNVEV, per germline (reference sequence). This CDR3 contains 15 residues. This chain's CDR3 is CASSLYRGGINEQFF. DNA for the CDR3: TGTGCCAGCAGTCTGTACAGGGGGGGGATCAATGAGCAGTTCTTC.

The chain joins TRBV18 to TRBJ2-1, with D possibly matching TRBD1 (5 bases). This CDR3 is 12 amino acids long. V lost 2 bases and J lost 8, with 7 bases in between. CDR1 and CDR2 from the germline V gene are KGHSH and LQKENI. CDR3 amino acids: CASSPGADEQFF. CDR3 in DNA: TGTGCCAGCTCACCAGGGGCGGATGAGCAGTTCTTC.

This clonotype was counted only a few times. V and J are TRBV12-3 or TRBV12-4 and TRBJ1-1; 11 nucleotides line up with TRBD1. V dropped 6 bases and J dropped 4; count of bases not matched to a gene: 7. CDR3 length: 15 amino acids. The CDR3 region is CASRPPGTGGTEAFF. The CDR3 nucleotides read TGTGCCAGCAGGCCGCCCGGGACAGGGGGCACTGAAGCTTTCTTT.

V is TRBV7-6 and J is TRBJ1-1, with 8 bases fitting TRBD1. V was clipped by 5 bases and J by 1 base; unmatched bases: 9. Germline V gives CDR1 SGHVS, CDR2 FNYEAQ. The CDR3 loop spans 16 amino acids. The CDR3 region has the DNA TGTGCCAGCAGCAAGCGAGGACAGGGAGAGAACACTGAAGCTTTCTTT. Amino acid sequence: CASSKRGQGENTEAFF.

This clonotype occurred a few times. The rearrangement links TRBV7-2 to TRBJ2-3, with 14 nucleotides matching TRBD2. Per the germline V gene, CDR1 is SGHTA and CDR2 is FQGNSA. V was clipped by 5 bases and J by 4 bases; unmatched bases: 2. The CDR3 consists of 15 residues. This CDR3 is CASSLTSGGADTQYF. DNA of the CDR3: TGTGCCAGCAGCCTGACTAGCGGGGGGGCAGATACGCAGTATTTT.

This clonotype was counted many times. CDR3 sequence: CSAGPGLAGGHESYNEQFF. The CDR3 DNA is TGCAGTGCTGGACCGGGACTAGCGGGGGGTCACGAATCCTACAATGAGCAGTTCTTC. The chain couples TRBV20-1 to TRBJ2-1; TRBD2 matches at 15 bases. V was clipped by 5 bases and J by 1 base; unmatched bases: 12. The CDR3 spans 19 residues. Germline V gene lookup returns CDR1 DFQATT and CDR2 SNEGSKA (reference sequence).

This clonotype was counted between two and nine times. The chain couples TRBV12-3 or TRBV12-4 to TRBJ2-1; unclear D gene. This CDR3 spans 14 amino acids. V lost 1 base and J lost 4, with 8 bases in between. CDR3 sequence reads: CASSLGQPYNEQFF. The CDR3 DNA follows: TGTGCCAGCAGTTTAGGGCAGCCATACAATGAGCAGTTCTTC.

There are many counts of this clonotype. The chain has TRBV7-2 and TRBJ2-7, with 9 bases matching TRBD2. The V and J ends lost 1 base and 3 bases, in that order; junction bases with no gene match: 1. Germline CDR1 is SGHTA and CDR2 is FQGNSA. The CDR3 contains 14 residues. CDR3 bases: TGTGCCAGCAGCTTAGGTAGCGGGGGCTACGAGCAGTACTTC. Its protein product is CASSLGSGGYEQYF.

The rearrangement links TRBV7-6 to TRBJ2-1; 7 bases map to TRBD2. Germline values: CDR1 SGHVS, CDR2 FNYEAQ. The CDR3 consists of 13 residues. The junction had 3 bases not matched to a gene; V was cut back by 3 bases and J by 7 bases. CDR3 in DNA: TGTGCCAGCAGCTTGGGAGGGGTAAATGAGCAGTTCTTC. The encoded protein is CASSLGGVNEQFF.

This clonotype turned up a few times. J is TRBJ1-5 and V is TRBV28; D is unclear. Germline CDR1 and CDR2: MDHEN and SYDVKM. The CDR3 sequence is 11 residues long. V was cut by 1 base and J by 11 bases, with 6 bases left in between. The CDR3 loop is CASSLLGSQHF. CDR3 nucleotides: TGTGCCAGCAGTTTATTGGGATCCCAGCATTTT.

On this clonotype: At one of its ends the junction is not consistent with the germline gene, which may arise from a read error. The chain links TRBV7-6 to TRBJ2-5, with 7 bases that match TRBD2. This CDR3 contains 15 residues. CDR1 and CDR2 from the germline V gene are SGHVS and FNYEAQ. The CDR3: CASSLATSPRETQYF. In DNA, the CDR3 is TGTGCTAGCAGCTTAGCGACTAGCCCCAGGGAGACCCAGTACTTC.

The rearrangement joins TRBV25-1 to TRBJ1-2; D is uncertain. Germline assignment: CDR1 MGHDK and CDR2 SYGVNS. CDR3 size: 13 residues. V gave up 1 base and J gave up 4 bases, with 7 bases separating them. CDR3 coding DNA: TGTGCCAGCAGTGAATTGGGCAGCTATGGCTACACCTTC. This sequence encodes CASSELGSYGYTF.

The chain recombines TRBV7-9 with TRBJ1-2; 8 nucleotides match TRBD1. The CDR3 loop spans 15 amino acids. V lost 5 bases to trimming and J lost 4 bases; unmatched junction nucleotides: 9. Germline CDR1 is SEHNR and CDR2 is FQNEAQ (reference sequence). CDR3 sequence reads: CASSLQGEVIYGYTF. The DNA for the CDR3 is TGTGCCAGCAGCCTACAGGGGGAGGTTATCTATGGCTACACCTTC.

This clonotype appeared a single time. The chain has TRBV28 and TRBJ2-7; maybe TRBD2 (6 bases). The germline V gene has CDR1 MDHEN and CDR2 SYDVKM. This CDR3 region has 15 residues. The germline V and J ends were trimmed by 6 bases and 5 bases, with 20 bases remaining between them. As DNA, the CDR3 is TGTGCCAGCAGCCCAGGGAGGACCGAGGTCCACGAGCAGTACTTC. This codes for CASSPGRTEVHEQYF.

The chain carries TRBV5-4 and TRBJ1-1; D not resolved. The CDR3 runs to 12 residues. The V end lost 4 bases, the J end lost 4 bases, and 8 bases lay between the germline ends. Germline V gene data show CDR1 as SGHNT and CDR2 as YYREEE (reference sequence). CDR3 coding DNA: TGTGCCAGCAGCGCGGGAAGCACTGAAGCTTTCTTT. It translates to CASSAGSTEAFF.

The V gene is TRBV20-1, the J gene TRBJ2-1, with D hard to call. CDR3 length equals 15 residues. The V and J ends lost 0 bases and 6 bases respectively, with 15 bases between them. The V gene's germline CDR1 is DFQATT and CDR2 SNEGSKA (reference sequence). CDR3 amino acids: CSAREAWTDTNEQFF. The CDR3 DNA is TGCAGTGCTAGAGAGGCGTGGACCGACACCAATGAGCAGTTCTTC.

This clonotype was counted between two and nine times. The J gene is TRBJ2-5, the V gene TRBV7-2, with 13 nucleotides matching TRBD2. The germline CDR1 and CDR2 sequences are SGHTA and FQGNSA. This CDR3 comprises 15 residues. With 5 bases clipped from V and 5 bases from J, the junction kept 5 bases outside the gene matches. The CDR3 DNA follows: TGTGCCAGCAGCCCGGGGACTAGCGGGGTTGAGACCCAGTACTTC. Amino acid sequence: CASSPGTSGVETQYF. Drawing the rest from reference TRBV7-2 and TRBJ2-5, the complete variable domain is GAGVSQSPSNKVTEKGKDVELRCDPISGHTALYWYRQSLGQGLEFLIYFQGNSAPDKSGLPSDRFSAERTGGSVSTLTIQRTQQEDSAVYLCASSPGTSGVETQYFGPGTRLLVL.

This clonotype was counted between two and nine times. The V call is TRBV7-2, the J call TRBJ2-3; TRBD1 is a possible D gene (5 bases). V was clipped by 1 base and J by 4 bases, with 12 bases between them. This CDR3 spans 15 amino acids. In germline, CDR1 is SGHTA, CDR2 FQGNSA. CDR3 in DNA: TGTGCCAGCAGCTTAGTGTCAGGGATCGCAGATACGCAGTATTTT. Amino acids: CASSLVSGIADTQYF. Full variable domain (rest looked up from reference TRBV7-2 and TRBJ2-3): GAGVSQSPSNKVTEKGKDVELRCDPISGHTALYWYRQSLGQGLEFLIYFQGNSAPDKSGLPSDRFSAERTGGSVSTLTIQRTQQEDSAVYLCASSLVSGIADTQYFGPGTRLTVL.

J is TRBJ2-2 and V is TRBV19; 10 bases agree with TRBD2. The V segment lost 2 bases and the J segment 2 bases; nucleotides outside the gene matches: 5. The germline V gene has CDR1 LNHDA and CDR2 SQIVND (reference sequence). The CDR3 is 17 amino acids. The CDR3 reads CASSILPSGGNTGELFF. In DNA, the CDR3 is TGTGCCAGTAGTATACTGCCTAGCGGGGGCAACACCGGGGAGCTGTTTTTT.

The chain joins TRBV4-3 to TRBJ1-2, with D hard to call. This CDR3 has 15 amino acids. CDR1 is LGHNA and CDR2 is YSLEER in the germline V gene. V was pared by 2 bases and J by 1 base, with 11 bases between. CDR3 protein: CASSQYAVDNYGYTF. Written as DNA, the CDR3 is TGCGCCAGCAGCCAATATGCGGTAGATAACTATGGCTACACCTTC.